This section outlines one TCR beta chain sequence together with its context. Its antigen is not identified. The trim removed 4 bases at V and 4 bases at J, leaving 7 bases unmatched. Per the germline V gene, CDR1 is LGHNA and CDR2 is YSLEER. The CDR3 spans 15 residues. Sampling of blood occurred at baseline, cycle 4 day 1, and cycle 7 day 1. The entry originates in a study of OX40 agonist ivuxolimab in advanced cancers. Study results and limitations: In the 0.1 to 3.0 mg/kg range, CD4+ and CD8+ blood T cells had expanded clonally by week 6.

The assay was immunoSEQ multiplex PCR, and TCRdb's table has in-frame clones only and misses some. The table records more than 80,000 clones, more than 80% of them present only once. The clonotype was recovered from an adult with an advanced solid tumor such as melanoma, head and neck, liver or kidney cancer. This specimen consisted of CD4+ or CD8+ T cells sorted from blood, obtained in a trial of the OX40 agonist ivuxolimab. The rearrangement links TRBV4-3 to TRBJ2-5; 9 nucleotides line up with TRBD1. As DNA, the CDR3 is TGCGCCAGCAGCCGGAGGACAGGGGCAGGAGAGACCCAGTACTTC. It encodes CASSRRTGAGETQYF.